This T cell receptor beta chain was captured by sequencing in a study of T cells after yellow fever vaccination. Study observations and caveats: When the response was secondary, it was weaker but reached its peak faster, day 5 versus 15.

Regarding this clonotype: Its antigen is not identified.

MiXCR, run by TCRdb on the 5' RACE reads, gives a single entry per CDR3 protein. Seen here are 610,000 or so distinct CDR3 sequences, about 12% observed once, and the top ten hold under 15%. The CDR3 runs to 16 residues. J was trimmed by 4 bases and V by 1 base; bases with no gene match: 7. Germline V gene lookup returns CDR1 LNHNV and CDR2 YYDKDF (reference sequence). The receptor comes from a man aged 30 to 39 who received the YFV17D yellow fever vaccine. Sequenced material: PBMCs, taken on the day of the yellow fever booster vaccination. The V and J genes are TRBV15 and TRBJ2-5; 9 bases line up with TRBD2. CDR3 coding DNA: TGTGCCACCAGCAGAGCAGCGGGAGGAGCTTCAGAGACCCAGTACTTC. Amino acid sequence: CATSRAAGGASETQYF.